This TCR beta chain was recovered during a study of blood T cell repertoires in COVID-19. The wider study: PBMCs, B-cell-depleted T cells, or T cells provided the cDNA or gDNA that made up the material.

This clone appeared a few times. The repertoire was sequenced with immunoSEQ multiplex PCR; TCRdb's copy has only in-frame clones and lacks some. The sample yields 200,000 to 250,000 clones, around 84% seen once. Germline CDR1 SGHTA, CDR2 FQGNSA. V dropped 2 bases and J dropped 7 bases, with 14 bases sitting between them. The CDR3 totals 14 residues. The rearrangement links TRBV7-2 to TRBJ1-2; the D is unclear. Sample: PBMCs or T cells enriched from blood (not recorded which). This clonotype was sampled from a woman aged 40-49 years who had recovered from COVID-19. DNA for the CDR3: TGTGCCAGCAGCTTACAGGCGGGTATTAGTGGCTACACCTTC. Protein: CASSLQAGISGYTF.